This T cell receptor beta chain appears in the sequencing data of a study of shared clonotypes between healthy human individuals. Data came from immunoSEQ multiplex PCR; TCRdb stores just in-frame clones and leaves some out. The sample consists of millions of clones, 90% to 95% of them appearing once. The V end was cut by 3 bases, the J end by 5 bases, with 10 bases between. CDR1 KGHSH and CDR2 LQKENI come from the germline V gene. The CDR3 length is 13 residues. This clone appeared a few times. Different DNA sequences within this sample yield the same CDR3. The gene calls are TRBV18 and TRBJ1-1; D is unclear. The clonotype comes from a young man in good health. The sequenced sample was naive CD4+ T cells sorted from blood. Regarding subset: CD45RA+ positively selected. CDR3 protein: CASSPSRGTEAFF. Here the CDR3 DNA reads TGTGCCAGCTCACCTTCACGGGGAACTGAAGCTTTCTTT.